This T cell receptor beta chain is drawn from a study of cytomegalovirus exposure and HLA in healthy donors. Overall study findings and caveats: Both high specificity and high sensitivity reportedly marked the classifier's diagnosis of cytomegalovirus status.

This CDR3 has 11 residues. Germline CDR1 reads MDHEN; CDR2 reads SYDVKM. V lost 5 bases and J 6 bases, leaving 8 bases between the germline ends. The primer mix had 60 Vbeta and 13 Jbeta primers. The assay was immunoSEQ multiplex PCR, and TCRdb's table has in-frame clones only and misses some. The data hold approximately 99,000 clones, with 81% observed a single time. As regards this clone: Its specificity is not known.

Sequenced sample: PBMCs. This clonotype was sampled from a man in his forties in good health and CMV-seropositive. The chain recombines TRBV28 with TRBJ2-7; no clear D. CDR3 nucleotide sequence: TGTGCCAGCAGTCCCTTCTCCGAGCAGTACTTC. Protein product: CASSPFSEQYF. Together with reference TRBV28 and TRBJ2-7, the CDR3 gives the full variable domain: DVKVTQSSRYLVKRTGEKVFLECVQDMDHENMFWYRQDPGLGLRLIYFSYDVKMKEKGDIPEGYSVSREKKERFSLILESASTNQTSMYLCASSPFSEQYFGPGTRLTVT.